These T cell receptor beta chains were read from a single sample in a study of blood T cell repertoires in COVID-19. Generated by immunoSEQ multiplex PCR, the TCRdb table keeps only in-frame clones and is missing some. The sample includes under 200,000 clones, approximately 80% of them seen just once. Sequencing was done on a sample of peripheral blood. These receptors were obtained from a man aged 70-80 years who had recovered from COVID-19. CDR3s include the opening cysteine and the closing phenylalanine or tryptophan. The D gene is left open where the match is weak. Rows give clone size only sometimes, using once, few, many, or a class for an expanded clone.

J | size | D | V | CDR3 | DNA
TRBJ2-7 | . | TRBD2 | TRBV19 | CASSPRTSGIYEQYF | TGTGCCAGTAGTCCCCGGACTAGCGGGATCTACGAGCAGTACTTC
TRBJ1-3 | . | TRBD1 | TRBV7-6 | CASSLEGAVWGAGNTIYF | TGTGCCAGCAGCTTAGAGGGGGCCGTCTGGGGGGCTGGAAACACCATATATTTT
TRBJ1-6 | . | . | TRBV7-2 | CASSPEGGSPLHF | TGTGCCAGCAGCCCAGAGGGAGGTTCACCCCTCCACTTT
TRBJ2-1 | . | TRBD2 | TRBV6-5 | CASRGLAGYGEQFF | TGTGCCAGCAGAGGACTAGCGGGGTACGGTGAGCAGTTCTTC
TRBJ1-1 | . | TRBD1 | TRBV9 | CASSVGEGQGEAFF | TGTGCCAGCAGCGTAGGGGAGGGACAGGGGGAAGCTTTCTTT
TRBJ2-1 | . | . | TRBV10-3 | CAIRPEGFDYHEQFF | TGTGCCATCAGGCCGGAGGGGTTCGATTATCATGAGCAGTTCTTC
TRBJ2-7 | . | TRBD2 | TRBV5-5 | CASTPLVTAGSEQYF | TGTGCCAGCACCCCCCTCGTCACAGCGGGGAGCGAGCAGTACTTC
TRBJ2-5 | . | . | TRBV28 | CASSLLAQETQYF | TGTGCCAGCAGTTTACTAGCTCAAGAGACCCAGTACTTC
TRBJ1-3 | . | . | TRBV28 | CASTGGSGNTIYF | TGTGCCAGCACGGGGGGGTCTGGAAACACCATATATTTT
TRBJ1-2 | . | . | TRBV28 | CASHQDSSYGYTF | TGTGCCAGCCATCAGGACTCCTCCTATGGCTACACCTTC
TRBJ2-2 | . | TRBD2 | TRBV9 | CASSVSSGGNTGELFF | TGTGCCAGCAGCGTTTCCAGCGGGGGAAACACCGGGGAGCTGTTTTTT
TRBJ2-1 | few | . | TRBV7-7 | CASSLTRDSYNEQFF | TGTGCTAGCAGCTTAACGAGGGACTCCTACAATGAGCAGTTCTTC
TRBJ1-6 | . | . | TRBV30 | CAWRTGSPLHF | TGTGCCTGGCGCACAGGGTCACCCCTCCACTTT
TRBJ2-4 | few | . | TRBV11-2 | CASSSRLAKNIQYF | TGTGCCAGCAGCTCGCGCCTAGCCAAAAACATTCAGTACTTC
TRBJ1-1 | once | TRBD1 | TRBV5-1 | CASSLALGQGARTEAFF | TGCGCCAGCAGCTTGGCCCTTGGACAGGGGGCCAGGACTGAAGCTTTCTTT
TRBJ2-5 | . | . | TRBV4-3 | CASSSGEGETQYF | TGCGCCAGCAGCTCAGGGGAGGGCGAGACCCAGTACTTC
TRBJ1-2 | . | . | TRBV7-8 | CASSYWGDYGYTF | TGTGCCAGCAGCTACTGGGGGGACTATGGCTACACCTTC
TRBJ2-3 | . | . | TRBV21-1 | CASSKDPGQGGTDTQYF | TGTGCCAGCAGCAAAGACCCGGGACAGGGGGGAACAGATACGCAGTATTTT
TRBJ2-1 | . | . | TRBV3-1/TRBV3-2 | CASSETAGWYEQFF | TGTGCCAGCAGCGAGACAGCAGGGTGGTATGAGCAGTTCTTC
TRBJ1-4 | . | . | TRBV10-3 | CAISERGDEKLFF | TGTGCCATCAGTGAGCGGGGGGATGAAAAACTGTTTTTT
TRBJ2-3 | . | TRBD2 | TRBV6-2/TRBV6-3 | CASSSTGTSGIYTQYF | TGTGCCAGCAGTTCTACCGGGACTAGCGGGATTTATACGCAGTATTTT
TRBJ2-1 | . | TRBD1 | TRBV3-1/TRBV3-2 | CASSLKGGNGGNEQFF | TGTGCCAGCAGTCTTAAAGGGGGCAACGGAGGCAATGAGCAGTTCTTC
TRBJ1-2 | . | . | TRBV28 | CASSSSGEVGYGYTF | TGTGCCAGCAGTTCCTCTGGGGAGGTGGGCTATGGCTACACCTTC
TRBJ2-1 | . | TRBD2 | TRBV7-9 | CASSPSGDNEQFF | TGTGCCAGCAGCCCCAGCGGGGACAATGAGCAGTTCTTC
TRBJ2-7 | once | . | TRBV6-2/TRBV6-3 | CASSYGRGLASPAYEQYF | TGTGCCAGCAGTTACGGGAGAGGGTTGGCGTCCCCCGCCTACGAGCAGTACTTC
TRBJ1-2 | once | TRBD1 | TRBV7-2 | CASSNRGQGGYTF | TGTGCCAGCAGCAACAGGGGGCAGGGCGGCTACACCTTC
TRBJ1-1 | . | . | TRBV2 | CASTARLEAFF | TGTGCCAGCACGGCCAGACTTGAAGCTTTCTTT
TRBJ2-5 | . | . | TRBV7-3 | CASSLRAEETQYF | TGTGCCAGCAGCTTAAGGGCCGAAGAGACCCAGTACTTC
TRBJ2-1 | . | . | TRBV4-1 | CASSPQQISYNEQFF | TGCGCCAGCAGCCCACAACAAATCTCCTACAATGAGCAGTTCTTC
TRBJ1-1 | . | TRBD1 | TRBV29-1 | CSVRPQGVFTEAFF | TGCAGCGTCCGCCCCCAGGGGGTCTTCACTGAAGCTTTCTTT
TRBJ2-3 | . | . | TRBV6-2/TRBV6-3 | CASSLTDTQYF | TGTGCCAGCAGCTTAACAGATACGCAGTATTTT
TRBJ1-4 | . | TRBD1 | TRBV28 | CASRTGQGWKKLFF | TGTGCCAGCAGGACGGGACAGGGGTGGAAAAAACTGTTTTTT
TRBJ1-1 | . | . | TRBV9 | CASSAGQNTEAFF | TGTGCCAGCAGCGCCGGTCAGAACACTGAAGCTTTCTTT
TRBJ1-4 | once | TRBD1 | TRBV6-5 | CAIRQGASEKLFF | TGTGCCATACGACAGGGGGCAAGTGAAAAACTGTTTTTT
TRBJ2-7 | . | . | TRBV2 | CASSDKTGHEQYF | TGTGCCAGCAGTGACAAAACAGGGCACGAGCAGTACTTC
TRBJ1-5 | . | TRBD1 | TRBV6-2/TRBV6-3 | CASSAGQVSNQPQHF | TGTGCCAGCAGTGCGGGACAGGTTAGCAATCAGCCCCAGCATTTT
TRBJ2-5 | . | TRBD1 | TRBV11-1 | CASSFAGGTETQYF | TGTGCCAGCAGCTTTGCAGGGGGCACGGAGACCCAGTACTTC
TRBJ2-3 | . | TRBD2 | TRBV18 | CASSTGLAGVFSTDTQYF | TGTGCCAGCTCAACGGGACTAGCGGGAGTATTTAGTACAGATACGCAGTATTTT
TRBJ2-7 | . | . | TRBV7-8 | CASSLANSAGYEQYF | TGTGCCAGCAGCTTAGCAAATTCTGCAGGCTACGAGCAGTACTTC
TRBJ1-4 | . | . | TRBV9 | CASSPPPEGRDEKLFF | TGTGCCAGCAGCCCTCCTCCGGAGGGGCGCGATGAAAAACTGTTTTTT
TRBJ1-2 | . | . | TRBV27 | CASSPGYGYTF | TGTGCCAGCAGCCCAGGATATGGCTACACCTTC
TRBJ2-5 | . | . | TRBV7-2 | CASSLSTRETQYF | TGTGCCAGCAGCTTATCCACTCGGGAGACCCAGTACTTC
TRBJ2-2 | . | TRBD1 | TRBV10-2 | CASSEDRGRENTGELFF | TGCGCCAGCAGTGAGGACAGGGGGCGCGAGAACACCGGGGAGCTGTTTTTT
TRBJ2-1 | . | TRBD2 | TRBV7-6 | CASSLRAGESYNEQFF | TGTGCCAGCAGCTTAAGAGCGGGAGAATCTTACAATGAGCAGTTCTTC
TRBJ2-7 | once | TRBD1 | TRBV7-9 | CASSLGTGVPLRQYF | TGTGCCAGCAGCTTAGGGACAGGAGTCCCCCTTAGGCAGTACTTC
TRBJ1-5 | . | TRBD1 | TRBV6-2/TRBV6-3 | CASSGAGGTGRNQRVYQPQHF | TGTGCCAGCAGTGGTGCCGGGGGGACAGGCCGCAACCAACGGGTCTATCAGCCCCAGCATTTT
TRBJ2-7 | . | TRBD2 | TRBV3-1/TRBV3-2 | CASSQGTRYEQYF | TGTGCCAGCAGCCAAGGGACTAGGTACGAGCAGTACTTC
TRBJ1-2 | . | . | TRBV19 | CASSIDGVYGYTF | TGTGCCAGTAGTATAGACGGGGTCTATGGCTACACCTTC
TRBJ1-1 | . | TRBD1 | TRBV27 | CASSPWTGATEAFF | TGTGCCAGCAGTCCGTGGACAGGGGCCACTGAAGCTTTCTTT
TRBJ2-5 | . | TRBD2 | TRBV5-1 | CASNTLAGGETQYF | TGCGCCAGCAATACGTTAGCGGGTGGAGAGACCCAGTACTTC
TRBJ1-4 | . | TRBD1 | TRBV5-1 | CASSSGQQNEKLFF | TGCGCCAGCAGCTCGGGACAGCAGAATGAAAAACTGTTTTTT
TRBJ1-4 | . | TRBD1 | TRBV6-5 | CASSRTGSEKLFF | TGTGCCAGCAGCCGGACAGGGAGTGAAAAACTGTTTTTT
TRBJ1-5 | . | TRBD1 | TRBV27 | CASSTLRTGEEVYSNQPQHF | TGTGCCAGCAGTACTCTTAGGACAGGGGAGGAAGTCTATAGCAATCAGCCCCAGCATTTT
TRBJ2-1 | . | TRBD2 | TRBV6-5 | CASSILAGGGNEQFF | TGTGCCAGCAGCATACTAGCGGGAGGGGGGAATGAGCAGTTCTTC